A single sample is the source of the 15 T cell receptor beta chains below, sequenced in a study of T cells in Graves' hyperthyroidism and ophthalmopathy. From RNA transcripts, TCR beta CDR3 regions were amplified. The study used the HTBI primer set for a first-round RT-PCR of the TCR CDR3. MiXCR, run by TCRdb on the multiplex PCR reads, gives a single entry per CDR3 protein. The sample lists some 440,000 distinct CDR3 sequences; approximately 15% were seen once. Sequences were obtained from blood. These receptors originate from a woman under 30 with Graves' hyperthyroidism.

The CDR3 is CASSPSSKSIYYEQYF. The DNA for the CDR3 is TGTGCCAGCAGCCCATCTTCTAAGTCAATCTATTACGAGCAGTACTTC. The V call is TRBV7-9, the J call TRBJ2-7; no clear D gene. The germline V and J ends were trimmed by 5 bases and 4 bases, with 21 bases remaining between them. Germline CDR1 is SEHNR and CDR2 is FQNEAQ (reference sequence). This CDR3 is built from 16 residues.

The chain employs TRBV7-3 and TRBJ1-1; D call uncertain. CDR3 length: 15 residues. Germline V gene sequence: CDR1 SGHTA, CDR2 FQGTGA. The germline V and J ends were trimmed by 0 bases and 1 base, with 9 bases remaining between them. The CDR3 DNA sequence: TGTGCCAGCAGCTTAACCGCGCAGAGGAACACTGAAGCTTTCTTT. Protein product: CASSLTAQRNTEAFF.

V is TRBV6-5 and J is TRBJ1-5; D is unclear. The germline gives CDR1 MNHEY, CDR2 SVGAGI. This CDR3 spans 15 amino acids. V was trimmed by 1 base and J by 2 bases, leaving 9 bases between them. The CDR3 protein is CASSYLDSRNQPQHF. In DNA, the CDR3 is TGTGCCAGCAGTTACTTAGACTCCCGCAATCAGCCCCAGCATTTT.

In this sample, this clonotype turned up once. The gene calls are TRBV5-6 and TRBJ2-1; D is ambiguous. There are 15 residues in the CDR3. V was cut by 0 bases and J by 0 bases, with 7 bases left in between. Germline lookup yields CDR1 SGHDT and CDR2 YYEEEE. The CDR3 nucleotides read TGTGCCAGCAGCTTGGGGCACTTCTCCTACAATGAGCAGTTCTTC. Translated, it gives CASSLGHFSYNEQFF.

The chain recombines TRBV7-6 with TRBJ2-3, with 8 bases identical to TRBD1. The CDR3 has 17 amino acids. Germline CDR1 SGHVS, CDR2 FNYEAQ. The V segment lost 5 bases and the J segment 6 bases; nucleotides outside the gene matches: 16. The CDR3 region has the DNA TGTGCCAGCAGCCCCTACCCCCGACAGGGGATGGAGGATACGCAGTATTTT. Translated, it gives CASSPYPRQGMEDTQYF.

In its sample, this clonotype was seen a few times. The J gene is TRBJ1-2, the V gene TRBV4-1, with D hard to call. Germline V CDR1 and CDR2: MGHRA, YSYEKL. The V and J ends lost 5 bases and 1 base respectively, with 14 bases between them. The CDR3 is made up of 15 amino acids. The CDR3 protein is CASSDDLINNYGYTF. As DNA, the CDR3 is TGCGCCAGCAGCGATGATTTGATAAATAACTATGGCTACACCTTC.

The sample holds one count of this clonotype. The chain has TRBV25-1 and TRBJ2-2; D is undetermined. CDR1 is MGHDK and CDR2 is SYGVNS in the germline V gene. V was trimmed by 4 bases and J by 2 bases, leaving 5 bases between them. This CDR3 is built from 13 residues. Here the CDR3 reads CASSAYNTGELFF. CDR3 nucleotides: TGTGCCAGCAGTGCGTATAACACCGGGGAGCTGTTTTTT.

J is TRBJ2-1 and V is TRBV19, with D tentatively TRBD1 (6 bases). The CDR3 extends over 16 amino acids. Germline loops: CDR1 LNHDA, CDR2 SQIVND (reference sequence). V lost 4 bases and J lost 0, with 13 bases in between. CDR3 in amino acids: CASSRKTGFSYNEQFF. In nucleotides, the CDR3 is TGTGCCAGTAGTAGGAAAACAGGGTTCTCCTACAATGAGCAGTTCTTC.

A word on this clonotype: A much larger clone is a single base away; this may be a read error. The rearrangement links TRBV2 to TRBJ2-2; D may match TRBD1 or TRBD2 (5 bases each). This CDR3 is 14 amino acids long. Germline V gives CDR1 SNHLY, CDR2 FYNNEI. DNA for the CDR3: TGTGCCAGCAGCGGACAAAGGAACACCGGGGAGCCGTTTTTT. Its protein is CASSGQRNTGEPFF. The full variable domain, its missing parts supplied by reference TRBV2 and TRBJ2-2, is EPEVTQTPSHQVTQMGQEVILRCVPISNHLYFYWYRQILGQKVEFLVSFYNNEISEKSEIFDDQFSVERPDGSNFTLKIRSTKLEDSAMYFCASSGQRNTGEPFFGEGSRLTVL.

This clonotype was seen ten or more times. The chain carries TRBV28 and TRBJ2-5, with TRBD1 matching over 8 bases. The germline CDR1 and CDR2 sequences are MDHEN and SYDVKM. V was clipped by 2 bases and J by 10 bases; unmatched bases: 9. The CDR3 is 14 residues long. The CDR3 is CASSLPGQGELQYF. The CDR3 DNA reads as TGTGCCAGCAGTTTACCCGGACAGGGCGAGCTCCAGTACTTC.

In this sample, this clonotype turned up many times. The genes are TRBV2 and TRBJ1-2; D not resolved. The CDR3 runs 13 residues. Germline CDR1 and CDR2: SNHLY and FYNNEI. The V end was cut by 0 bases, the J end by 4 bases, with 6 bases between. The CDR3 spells CASSEAEGYGYTF. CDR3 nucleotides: TGTGCCAGCAGTGAAGCCGAGGGCTATGGCTACACCTTC.

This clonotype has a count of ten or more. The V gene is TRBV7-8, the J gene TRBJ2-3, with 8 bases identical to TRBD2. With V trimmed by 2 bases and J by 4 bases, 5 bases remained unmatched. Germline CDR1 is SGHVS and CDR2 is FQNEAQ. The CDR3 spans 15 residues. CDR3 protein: CASSLWAGGADTQYF. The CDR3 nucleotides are TGTGCCAGCAGCTTATGGGCGGGGGGCGCAGATACGCAGTATTTT.

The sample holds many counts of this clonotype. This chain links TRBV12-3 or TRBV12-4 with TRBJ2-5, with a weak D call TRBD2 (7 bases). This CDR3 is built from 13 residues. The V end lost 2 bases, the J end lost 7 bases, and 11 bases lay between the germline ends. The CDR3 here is CASSLRAGATQYF. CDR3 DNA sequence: TGTGCCAGCAGTTTAAGGGCGGGGGCGACCCAGTACTTC.

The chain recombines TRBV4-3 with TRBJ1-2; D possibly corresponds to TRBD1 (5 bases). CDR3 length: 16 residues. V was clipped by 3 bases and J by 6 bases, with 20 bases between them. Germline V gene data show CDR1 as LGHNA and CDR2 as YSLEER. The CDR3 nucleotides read TGCGCCAGCAGCCACGACCTCCGGGACGCGGGGGATGGCTACACCTTC. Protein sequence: CASSHDLRDAGDGYTF.

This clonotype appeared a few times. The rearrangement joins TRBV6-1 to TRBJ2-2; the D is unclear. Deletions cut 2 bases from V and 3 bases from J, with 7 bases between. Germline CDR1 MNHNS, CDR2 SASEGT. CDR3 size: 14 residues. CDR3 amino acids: CASSEWADTGELFF. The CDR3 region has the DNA TGTGCCAGCAGTGAATGGGCAGACACCGGGGAGCTGTTTTTT.